The clone carrying this T cell receptor (beta chain) was counted at least ten times. Its antigen is not known. Germline CDR1 MNHEY, CDR2 SVGAGI. This CDR3 is 16 amino acids long. V shed 2 bases and J shed 8 bases, with 18 bases lying between them. This sample is drawn from a study of CD8 T cells in ankylosing spondylitis. Study-level points and caveats: Ankylosing spondylitis blood appeared to carry a characteristic TCR beta motif of roughly eight highly homologous variants. Disease-linked clones were reportedly significantly enriched in matched ankylosing spondylitis synovial fluid.

Each CDR3 protein is one row after TCRdb ran MiXCR on the 5' RACE reads. The profile covers about 340,000 distinct CDR3 sequences, with 7% to 9% appearing a single time and about 14% taken by the ten largest. The sequence came from a male donor with ankylosing spondylitis. The chain recombines TRBV6-5 with TRBJ1-4, with a weak D call TRBD1 (6 bases). The sample consisted of blood, either unsorted or a sorted T cell fraction (not recorded which). The CDR3 spells CASSYRGDRKEEKLFF. The CDR3 DNA sequence: TGTGCCAGCAGTTACCGAGGAGACAGGAAGGAGGAAAAACTGTTTTTT.